The 27 T cell receptor beta chains reported below all come from one sample, sequenced in a study of blood T cell repertoires in COVID-19. Method: immunoSEQ multiplex PCR; TCRdb's copy keeps in-frame clones and lacks some. The sample holds roughly 100,000 clones; around nine tenths are singletons and the top ten take 17%. Sample: peripheral blood. Receptors were obtained from a woman aged 80 or older in a cohort sampled during active COVID-19.

V gene TRBV2 combines with J gene TRBJ1-1; TRBD1 matches at 9 bases. Germline assignment: CDR1 SNHLY and CDR2 FYNNEI. Trimming cost V 8 bases and J 6 bases; bases outside gene matches: 10. CDR3 size: 14 residues. In DNA form, the CDR3 reads TGTGCCAGCGTGGCCGGGACAGGGACCCCTGAAGCTTTCTTT. It codes for CASVAGTGTPEAFF.

The chain has TRBV28 and TRBJ1-5, with 10 bases identical to TRBD1. V shed 1 base, J shed 0 bases, and the junction held 6 bases outside the gene matches. The CDR3 has 18 amino acids. CDR1 MDHEN and CDR2 SYDVKM come from the germline V gene. The CDR3 nucleotides are TGTGCCAGCAGTTTATCGACAGGGGGCGGGTATAGCAATCAGCCCCAGCATTTT. It yields the protein CASSLSTGGGYSNQPQHF.

This chain joins TRBV5-1 and TRBJ1-5; 7 nucleotides align to TRBD1. From germline, CDR1 is SGHRS and CDR2 YFSETQ. The CDR3 loop spans 15 amino acids. With V trimmed by 2 bases and J by 7 bases, 9 bases remained unmatched. The CDR3 region is CASSFGGGEGQPQHF. CDR3 DNA sequence: TGCGCCAGCAGCTTCGGAGGGGGCGAGGGACAGCCCCAGCATTTT.

The rearrangement links TRBV18 to TRBJ1-1; no reliable D call. CDR3 length equals 15 residues. V was shortened by 3 bases and J by 2 bases, with 13 bases between the two germline ends. Germline values: CDR1 KGHSH, CDR2 LQKENI. CDR3 DNA: TGTGCCAGCTCACCCGGAAGAGAGGGTAACACTGAAGCTTTCTTT. Its protein is CASSPGREGNTEAFF. Supplemented by reference TRBV18 and TRBJ1-1, the full variable domain reads NAGVMQNPRHLVRRRGQEARLRCSPMKGHSHVYWYRQLPEEGLKFMVYLQKENIIDESGMPKERFSAEFPKEGPSILRIQQVVRGDSAAYFCASSPGREGNTEAFFGQGTRLTVV.

The chain has TRBV7-9 and TRBJ1-2, with D tentatively TRBD1 (6 bases). The CDR3 loop spans 14 amino acids. Looked up from germline, CDR1 is SEHNR and CDR2 is FQNEAQ (reference sequence). V gave up 2 bases and J gave up 4 bases, with 11 bases separating them. The CDR3 nucleotides read TGTGCCAGCAGCTTACAGGGGAGAATCTATGGCTACACCTTC. It encodes CASSLQGRIYGYTF.

The chain joins TRBV25-1 to TRBJ2-7; D possibly corresponds to TRBD2 (6 bases). CDR3 size: 16 residues. V gave up 3 bases and J gave up 2 bases, with 17 bases separating them. Per germline, CDR1 MGHDK and CDR2 SYGVNS. The CDR3 protein is CASSDQKGGFPYEQYF. CDR3 nucleotide sequence: TGTGCCAGCAGTGACCAAAAAGGAGGGTTCCCCTACGAGCAGTACTTC.

The rearrangement links TRBV3-1 (or the pseudogene TRBV3-2) to TRBJ2-5, with a tentative D call TRBD2 (5 bases). The CDR3 is 13 residues long. Per the germline V gene, CDR1 is LGHDT and CDR2 is YNNKEL (reference sequence). Trimming removed 6 bases at V and 5 bases at J, with 13 bases between. The CDR3 spells CASSRGLRETQYF. CDR3 DNA sequence: TGTGCCAGCAGTCGAGGGCTACGGGAGACCCAGTACTTC.

This clone was recorded a few times. V is TRBV7-9 and J is TRBJ1-1, with D hard to call. Germline V lookup: CDR1 SEHNR, CDR2 FQNEAQ (reference sequence). Trimming shortened V by 2 bases and J by 0 bases, and 7 bases separated the two germline ends. The CDR3 consists of 14 residues. As DNA, the CDR3 is TGTGCCAGCAGCTTATACTCAATGAACACTGAAGCTTTCTTT. Amino acid sequence: CASSLYSMNTEAFF.

The chain recombines TRBV5-4 with TRBJ2-1; D uncertain. CDR3 length: 16 amino acids. V shed 0 bases and J shed 5 bases, with 15 bases lying between them. Germline assignment: CDR1 SGHNT and CDR2 YYREEE (reference sequence). The CDR3 nucleotides are TGTGCCAGCAGCTTGGGTAACAGCCATGGTAACAATGAGCAGTTCTTC. As protein: CASSLGNSHGNNEQFF.

The rearrangement uses TRBV19 and TRBJ2-1; 7 positions match TRBD2. The CDR3 consists of 15 residues. Germline CDR1 and CDR2: LNHDA and SQIVND (reference sequence). Trimming cost V 7 bases and J 2 bases; bases outside gene matches: 8. The CDR3 coding sequence is TGTGCCAGTAAGCCAGGCGGGAGACCCTACAATGAGCAGTTCTTC. It codes for CASKPGGRPYNEQFF.

The CDR3 bases are TGTGCCAGCAGTTTAGGGGGGGTTATGAACACTGAAGCTTTCTTT. Protein product: CASSLGGVMNTEAFF. V usage is TRBV28 and J usage is TRBJ1-1, with D tentatively TRBD1 (5 bases). The CDR3 sequence is 15 residues long. Per germline, CDR1 MDHEN and CDR2 SYDVKM. V shed 2 bases and J shed 0 bases, with 10 bases lying between them.

The genes are TRBV18 and TRBJ2-7, with TRBD1 identical over 10 bases. V trimming: 8 bases; J trimming: 9 bases; junction bases outside the gene matches: 13. CDR3 length: 14 amino acids. The germline CDR1 and CDR2 sequences are KGHSH and LQKENI. CDR3 in DNA: TGTGCCAGCACTACCTGGGACAGGGGTTCCGTGCAGTACTTC. Its translation: CASTTWDRGSVQYF.

V is TRBV21-1 and J is TRBJ2-5; TRBD2 is the table's D call and was not checked against the DNA. TRBV21-1 is a pseudogene. This CDR3 contains 17 residues. CDR3 nucleotide sequence: TGTGCCAGCAGCAAAGGTGGTAGCGGGAGGGCCGGAGAGACCCAGTACTTC. Amino acids: CASSKGGSGRAGETQYF.

This clone has a single count. The rearrangement uses TRBV30 and TRBJ1-1, with unresolved D. Germline-derived CDR1 and CDR2 are GTSNPN and SVGIG (reference sequence). The ends were cut back, 0 bases at V and 1 base at J, with 12 bases in the middle. The CDR3 runs 15 residues. Here the CDR3 reads CAWSVLSSWNTEAFF. The CDR3 bases are TGTGCCTGGAGTGTACTGTCTAGTTGGAACACTGAAGCTTTCTTT.

The CDR3 coding sequence is TGCAGTGCTAGTGACGGACAAACCGAGCAGTACTTC. As protein: CSASDGQTEQYF. This rearrangement joins TRBV20-1 to TRBJ2-7; TRBD1 might be the D (5 bases). The CDR3 covers 12 residues. Germline CDR1 DFQATT, CDR2 SNEGSKA (reference sequence). The V and J ends lost 3 bases and 6 bases respectively, with 12 bases between them.

This chain joins TRBV9 and TRBJ2-7, with 8 bases fitting TRBD1. V was clipped by 2 bases and J by 6 bases; unmatched bases: 7. Germline V gene data show CDR1 as SGDLS and CDR2 as YYNGEE. The CDR3 is made up of 14 amino acids. CDR3 amino acids: CASSVQDRVSEQYF. CDR3 bases: TGTGCCAGCAGCGTCCAGGACAGGGTGTCCGAGCAGTACTTC.

The gene calls are TRBV19 and TRBJ2-2, with TRBD1 matching 8 bases. The CDR3 runs 14 residues. Germline lookup yields CDR1 LNHDA and CDR2 SQIVND (reference sequence). The V gene end was trimmed by 8 bases and the J gene end by 3 bases; junction bases not matched to a gene: 5. The CDR3 here is CASGQGLHTGELFF. The CDR3 nucleotides read TGTGCCAGTGGACAGGGCCTCCACACCGGGGAGCTGTTTTTT.

The chain is built from TRBV9 and TRBJ1-2, with TRBD1 matching over 9 bases. J was trimmed by 8 bases and V by 6 bases; bases with no gene match: 8. This CDR3 has 13 residues. Germline CDR1 SGDLS, CDR2 YYNGEE. CDR3 sequence: CASTRTGDEGYTF. The CDR3, as DNA: TGTGCCAGCACCCGGACAGGGGATGAAGGCTACACCTTC.

The rearrangement joins TRBV9 to TRBJ2-7; 14 bases align to TRBD2. With V trimmed by 4 bases and J by 3 bases, 6 bases remained unmatched. The CDR3 length is 16 residues. Germline lookup yields CDR1 SGDLS and CDR2 YYNGEE. For the CDR3, the DNA is TGTGCCAGCAGCCCTAGACTAGCGGGAGGGTACTACGAGCAGTACTTC. Encoded protein: CASSPRLAGGYYEQYF. Using reference TRBV9 and TRBJ2-7 for the parts outside the CDR3, the full variable domain is DSGVTQTPKHLITATGQRVTLRCSPRSGDLSVYWYQQSLDQGLQFLIQYYNGEERAKGNILERFSAQQFPDLHSELNLSSLELGDSALYFCASSPRLAGGYYEQYFGPGTRLTVT.

The V and J genes are TRBV20-1 and TRBJ2-7; possible D gene TRBD1, 6 bases. The V gene's germline CDR1 is DFQATT and CDR2 SNEGSKA (reference sequence). The CDR3 extends over 11 amino acids. CDR3 sequence: CSATGSYEQYF. The CDR3 nucleotides read TGCAGCGCGACAGGTTCCTACGAGCAGTACTTC.

The chain uses TRBV20-1 and TRBJ1-2, with TRBD1 as a possible D gene (6 bases). CDR3 length: 11 amino acids. Germline CDR1 DFQATT, CDR2 SNEGSKA (reference sequence). V was shortened by 3 bases and J by 8 bases, with 10 bases between the two germline ends. CDR3 amino acids: CSASGTWGYTF. In DNA, the CDR3 is TGCAGTGCTAGTGGGACATGGGGCTACACCTTC.

This clone was seen a single time. V gene TRBV6-5 combines with J gene TRBJ1-1, with D possibly TRBD1 on 6 matching bases. CDR3 size: 13 residues. Germline lookup yields CDR1 MNHEY and CDR2 SVGAGI. V was shortened by 6 bases and J by 5 bases, with 13 bases between the two germline ends. CDR3 region: CASSQTGFTEAFF. In DNA, the CDR3 is TGTGCCAGCAGCCAAACAGGGTTTACTGAAGCTTTCTTT.

This chain uses TRBV19 with TRBJ1-5, with 10 bases fitting TRBD1. Germline CDR1 reads LNHDA; CDR2 reads SQIVND (reference sequence). Trimming at V came to 3 bases and at J to 1 base, leaving 6 bases not matched to a gene. The CDR3 is made up of 17 amino acids. The CDR3 bases are TGTGCCAGTAGTATGCGGTCGGACAGGGGGAGCAATCAGCCCCAGCATTTT. Translation gives CASSMRSDRGSNQPQHF.

A single count supports this clone. The chain combines TRBV7-9 with TRBJ2-5, with 7 positions matching TRBD1. CDR3 length equals 15 residues. V dropped 7 bases and J dropped 1; count of bases not matched to a gene: 9. Germline V gene lookup returns CDR1 SEHNR and CDR2 FQNEAQ (reference sequence). The CDR3 DNA is TGTGCCAGCAACTCGTTACAGGGGCCCCAAGAGACCCAGTACTTC. Translating it yields CASNSLQGPQETQYF.

V gene TRBV10-3 combines with J gene TRBJ2-7; 7 nucleotides match TRBD2. The germline V gene encodes CDR1 ENHRY and CDR2 SYGVKD. The ends lost 6 bases at V and 2 bases at J; junction bases unmatched: 1. This CDR3 is 12 amino acids long. The CDR3 protein is CAISGTTYEQYF. The CDR3 DNA is TGTGCCATCAGCGGGACTACCTACGAGCAGTACTTC.

This chain links TRBV2 with TRBJ1-5; D is ambiguous. The germline gives CDR1 SNHLY, CDR2 FYNNEI. V shed 3 bases and J shed 6 bases, with 9 bases lying between them. The CDR3 has 13 residues. CDR3 bases: TGTGCCAGCAGTGACTACGGGTTTCAGCCCCAGCATTTT. Its protein is CASSDYGFQPQHF.

The rearrangement links TRBV28 to TRBJ2-7; TRBD1 agrees at 10 bases. The CDR3 covers 16 residues. CDR1 is MDHEN, CDR2 SYDVKM, per germline. Trimming cost V 5 bases and J 3 bases; bases outside gene matches: 10. The CDR3 nucleotides are TGTGCCAGCAGTCCCACCCCGGGACAGGGGAGCTACGAGCAGTACTTC. Translating it yields CASSPTPGQGSYEQYF.